These 25 T cell receptor beta chains came from one sample sequenced in a study of T cell changes during pregnancy in multiple sclerosis. Repertoires were generated with immunoSEQ multiplex PCR, while TCRdb's copy carries only in-frame clones and drops some. The sample shows under 55,000 clones, 94% of them seen only once. The sequencing used CD4+ T cells from peripheral blood mononuclear cells, collected in the third trimester of pregnancy. These receptors all come from a female donor with multiple sclerosis, enrolled in a pregnancy study.

This chain links TRBV7-9 with TRBJ1-1; 11 bases match TRBD1. This CDR3 contains 16 residues. Germline values: CDR1 SEHNR, CDR2 FQNEAQ (reference sequence). V lost 3 bases to trimming and J lost 4 bases; unmatched junction nucleotides: 7. DNA of the CDR3: TGTGCCAGCAGCTTTTGGACAGGGGGCGTGGGCACTGAAGCTTTCTTT. It yields the protein CASSFWTGGVGTEAFF.

The V and J genes are TRBV15 and TRBJ2-2; 10 bases map to TRBD1. The CDR3 runs to 15 residues. Looked up from germline, CDR1 is LNHNV and CDR2 is YYDKDF (reference sequence). The junction had 5 bases not matched to a gene; V was cut back by 3 bases and J by 7 bases. CDR3 nucleotide sequence: TGTGCCACCAGCAGCCCGGGACAGGGGTACGGGGAGCTGTTTTTT. Its protein product is CATSSPGQGYGELFF.

This chain joins TRBV5-6 and TRBJ2-5; tentative D call: TRBD1 (6 bases). The CDR3 covers 15 residues. CDR1 SGHDT and CDR2 YYEEEE come from the germline V gene. V lost 0 bases and J 5 bases, leaving 14 bases between the germline ends. The CDR3 bases are TGTGCCAGCAGCTTGGACCAGGGGTTCGGGGAGACCCAGTACTTC. This encodes CASSLDQGFGETQYF. The variable domain in full, with the rest retrieved from reference TRBV5-6 and TRBJ2-5, is DAGVTQSPTHLIKTRGQQVTLRCSPKSGHDTVSWYQQALGQGPQFIFQYYEEEERQRGNFPDRFSGHQFPNYSSELNVNALLLGDSALYLCASSLDQGFGETQYFGPGTRLLVL.

V usage is TRBV4-3 and J usage is TRBJ2-6; D gene ambiguous. The germline V and J ends were trimmed by 2 bases and 0 bases, with 5 bases remaining between them. Looked up from germline, CDR1 is LGHNA and CDR2 is YSLEER. The CDR3 length is 15 residues. The CDR3 bases are TGCGCCAGCAGCCAATCGAGCTCTGGGGCCAACGTCCTGACTTTC. This gives the protein CASSQSSSGANVLTF.

The rearrangement uses TRBV5-1 and TRBJ1-4, with 7 bases matching TRBD1. V shed 6 bases and J 0 bases; nucleotides not matched to a gene: 14. This CDR3 region has 18 residues. CDR1 and CDR2 from the germline V gene are SGHRS and YFSETQ. The CDR3 sequence is CASKVGGQARATNEKLFF. CDR3 nucleotides: TGCGCCAGCAAGGTTGGTGGACAGGCCCGAGCAACTAATGAAAAACTGTTTTTT.

This chain links TRBV7-7 with TRBJ2-3, with 7 bases fitting TRBD1. Germline values: CDR1 SSHAT, CDR2 FNYEAQ (reference sequence). V dropped 1 base and J dropped 0; count of bases not matched to a gene: 1. The CDR3 is made up of 15 amino acids. The CDR3 nucleotides read TGTGCCAGCAGCTTAGGGGACAGAAGCACAGATACGCAGTATTTT. Protein: CASSLGDRSTDTQYF.

The rearrangement uses TRBV5-4 and TRBJ2-2; 8 nucleotides line up with TRBD2. J lost 5 bases, V lost 1 base, and 1 base had no gene match. The CDR3 consists of 14 residues. CDR1 is SGHNT and CDR2 is YYREEE in the germline V gene (reference sequence). The CDR3 loop reads CASSLRLATGELFF. For the CDR3, the DNA is TGTGCCAGCAGCTTGCGACTAGCGACCGGGGAGCTGTTTTTT.

The chain carries TRBV29-1 and TRBJ1-2, with TRBD1 matching 7 bases. V lost 4 bases, J lost 4 bases, and 3 bases stayed unmatched. The V gene's germline CDR1 is SQVTM and CDR2 ANQGSEA. The CDR3 contains 12 residues. DNA for the CDR3: TGCAGCGTTGGGGACAGCTCCTATGGCTACACCTTC. As protein: CSVGDSSYGYTF.

The V call is TRBV7-8, the J call TRBJ2-1, with 11 bases identical to TRBD2. This CDR3 is 16 amino acids long. CDR1 is SGHVS and CDR2 is FQNEAQ in the germline V gene. V gave up 6 bases and J gave up 7 bases; unmatched junction bases: 11. CDR3 in DNA: TGTGCCAGCAGAGATGTAGCGGGAGGGCCCATGAATGAGCAGTTCTTC. It specifies CASRDVAGGPMNEQFF.

As DNA, the CDR3 is TGCGCCAGCACGGAACAGTCCGGTTTAAATGAGCAGTTCTTC. This codes for CASTEQSGLNEQFF. This chain joins TRBV5-1 and TRBJ2-1; D not resolved. Trimming stripped 6 bases from V and 7 bases from J, with 17 bases between. The CDR3 length is 14 residues. Germline V gene lookup returns CDR1 SGHRS and CDR2 YFSETQ.

V is TRBV5-1 and J is TRBJ2-1; 8 positions agree with TRBD1. CDR1 SGHRS and CDR2 YFSETQ come from the germline V gene. The CDR3 covers 15 residues. V dropped 4 bases and J dropped 3; count of bases not matched to a gene: 6. CDR3 DNA sequence: TGCGCCAGCAGCCATGACAGGGGCGACTACAATGAGCAGTTCTTC. Protein product: CASSHDRGDYNEQFF.

V gene TRBV18 combines with J gene TRBJ2-5; 10 bases agree with TRBD2. The germline V gene has CDR1 KGHSH and CDR2 LQKENI. V was clipped by 4 bases and J by 5 bases; unmatched bases: 4. The CDR3 runs to 14 residues. This CDR3 reads CASSQREGQETQYF. CDR3 sequence (DNA): TGTGCCAGCTCACAGCGGGAGGGCCAGGAGACCCAGTACTTC.

This rearrangement joins TRBV15 to TRBJ1-2; D is unresolved. Germline lookup yields CDR1 LNHNV and CDR2 YYDKDF (reference sequence). Trimming removed 5 bases at V and 0 bases at J, with 10 bases between. The CDR3 has 14 residues. The CDR3 DNA is TGTGCCACCAGCGTCCGACTCGCTAACTATGGCTACACCTTC. It yields the protein CATSVRLANYGYTF.

The rearrangement joins TRBV28 to TRBJ2-7; 7 nucleotides agree with TRBD1. J lost 5 bases, V lost 5 bases, and 6 bases had no gene match. There are 13 residues in the CDR3. Germline V CDR1 and CDR2: MDHEN, SYDVKM. The CDR3 sequence: CASSLRQGHEQYF. The CDR3 nucleotides are TGTGCCAGCAGTCTCCGACAGGGCCACGAGCAGTACTTC.

The chain couples TRBV19 to TRBJ1-2, with D uncertain. Trimming stripped 3 bases from V and 7 bases from J, with 9 bases between. CDR1 LNHDA and CDR2 SQIVND come from the germline V gene (reference sequence). The CDR3 is 12 residues long. CDR3 in DNA: TGTGCCAGTAGTATGAGCGGGTTTGGCTACACCTTC. Amino acid sequence: CASSMSGFGYTF.

The chain carries TRBV7-9 and TRBJ2-5, with 7 bases identical to TRBD1. Germline CDR1 is SEHNR and CDR2 is FQNEAQ (reference sequence). V shed 5 bases, J shed 5 bases, and the junction held 17 bases outside the gene matches. The CDR3 consists of 17 residues. In DNA, the CDR3 is TGTGCCAGCAGCGGACGACAGGGAATGGCCTCAGGGGAGACCCAGTACTTC. It specifies CASSGRQGMASGETQYF.

The genes are TRBV6-5 and TRBJ1-3; 7 bases agree with TRBD1. This CDR3 comprises 15 residues. Germline V lookup: CDR1 MNHEY, CDR2 SVGAGI. Unmatched junction bases numbered 5, after V lost 6 bases and J lost 0 bases. The CDR3: CASSRDSISGNTIYF. In DNA, the CDR3 is TGTGCCAGCAGCCGGGACAGCATCTCTGGAAACACCATATATTTT.

The genes are TRBV9 and TRBJ1-2, with 8 bases that match TRBD1. V trimming: 1 base; J trimming: 5 bases; junction bases outside the gene matches: 4. Germline lookup yields CDR1 SGDLS and CDR2 YYNGEE. The CDR3 is 14 amino acids. The CDR3 protein is CASSVSTGVYGYTF. The CDR3 DNA is TGTGCCAGCAGCGTATCGACAGGGGTGTATGGCTACACCTTC.

The J gene is TRBJ2-3, the V gene TRBV5-1, with 9 bases matching TRBD2. With 4 bases clipped from V and 6 bases from J, the junction kept 12 bases outside the gene matches. This CDR3 region has 16 residues. From germline, CDR1 is SGHRS and CDR2 YFSETQ. CDR3 DNA: TGCGCCAGCAGCCTCCGGACTAGCGTTGGTTCGGATACGCAGTATTTT. It translates to CASSLRTSVGSDTQYF.

This rearrangement joins TRBV28 to TRBJ1-6, with 8 bases identical to TRBD1. V dropped 8 bases and J dropped 9; count of bases not matched to a gene: 3. Germline V lookup: CDR1 MDHEN, CDR2 SYDVKM. CDR3 length: 12 residues. The CDR3 region is CASRTGGSPLHF. The CDR3 region has the DNA TGTGCCAGCCGAACAGGGGGTTCACCCCTCCACTTT.

The gene calls are TRBV27 and TRBJ2-4; D is unclear. Trimming pared 3 bases from V and 7 bases from J, leaving 7 bases between. The CDR3 spans 12 residues. Germline-derived CDR1 and CDR2 are MNHEY and SMNVEV (reference sequence). For the CDR3, the DNA is TGTGCCAGCAGTTTTTTTATGAACATTCAGTACTTC. Translation: CASSFFMNIQYF.

Here the CDR3 reads CASSYSGPYYGYTF. In DNA, the CDR3 is TGTGCCAGCAGTTACTCGGGGCCATACTATGGCTACACCTTC. The chain combines TRBV6-5 with TRBJ1-2, with D maybe TRBD1 (5 bases). The germline V gene has CDR1 MNHEY and CDR2 SVGAGI. V dropped 0 bases and J dropped 3 bases, with 8 bases sitting between them. The CDR3 loop spans 14 amino acids.

The chain employs TRBV7-3 and TRBJ2-5; D is perhaps TRBD1 (6 bases). The V end was cut by 3 bases, the J end by 4 bases, with 15 bases between. Germline CDR1 is SGHTA and CDR2 is FQGTGA. CDR3 size: 15 residues. Here the CDR3 DNA reads TGTGCCAGCAGCTTCCCCCGCAGGGGTTCAGAGACCCAGTACTTC. It is translated as CASSFPRRGSETQYF.

The chain links TRBV4-3 to TRBJ2-1; 10 bases align to TRBD1. The CDR3 runs to 15 residues. CDR1 LGHNA and CDR2 YSLEER come from the germline V gene. After removal of 0 bases from V and 7 bases from J, the junction contained 3 bases not matched to a gene. The CDR3 loop reads CASSQEGQGRNEQFF. The CDR3 nucleotides are TGCGCCAGCAGCCAAGAGGGACAGGGGAGGAATGAGCAGTTCTTC.

The V gene is TRBV28, the J gene TRBJ2-2; 8 bases fit TRBD1. The CDR3 length is 13 residues. Per the germline V gene, CDR1 is MDHEN and CDR2 is SYDVKM. V was clipped by 11 bases and J by 6 bases; unmatched bases: 8. CDR3 sequence reads: CAGRTGSPGELFF. Here the CDR3 DNA reads TGTGCCGGAAGGACAGGGTCCCCCGGGGAGCTGTTTTTT.